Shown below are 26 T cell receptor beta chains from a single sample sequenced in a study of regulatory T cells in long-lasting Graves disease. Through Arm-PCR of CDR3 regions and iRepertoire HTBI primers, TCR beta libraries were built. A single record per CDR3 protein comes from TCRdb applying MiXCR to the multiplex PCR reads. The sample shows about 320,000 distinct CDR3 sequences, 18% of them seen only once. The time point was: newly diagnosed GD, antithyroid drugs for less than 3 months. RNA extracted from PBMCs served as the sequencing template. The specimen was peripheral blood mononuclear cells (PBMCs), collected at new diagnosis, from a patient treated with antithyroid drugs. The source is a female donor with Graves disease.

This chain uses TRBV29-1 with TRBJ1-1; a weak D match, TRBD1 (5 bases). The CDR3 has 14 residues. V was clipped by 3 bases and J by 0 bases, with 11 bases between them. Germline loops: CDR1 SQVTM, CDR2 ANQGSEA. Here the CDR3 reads CSVDSDRMNTEAFF. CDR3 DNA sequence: TGCAGCGTTGATTCCGACAGAATGAACACTGAAGCTTTCTTT.

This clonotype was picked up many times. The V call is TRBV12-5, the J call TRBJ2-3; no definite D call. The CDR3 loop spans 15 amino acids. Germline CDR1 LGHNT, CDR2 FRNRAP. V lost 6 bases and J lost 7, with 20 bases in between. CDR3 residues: CASGYRVNQRNTQYF. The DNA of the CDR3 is TGTGCTAGTGGGTATAGGGTGAACCAGAGAAATACGCAGTATTTT.

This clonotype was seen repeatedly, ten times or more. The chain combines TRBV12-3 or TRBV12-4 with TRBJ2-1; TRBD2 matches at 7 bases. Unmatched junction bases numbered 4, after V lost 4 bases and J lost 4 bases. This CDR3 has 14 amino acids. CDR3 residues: CASSSTSVYNEQFF. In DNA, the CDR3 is TGTGCCAGCAGTTCCACTAGCGTTTACAATGAGCAGTTCTTC.

DNA of the CDR3: TGCGCCAGCACCAGAATTTTCCTAGCGGAGTACCCTTTCTCCTACAATGAGCAGTTCTTC. This sequence encodes CASTRIFLAEYPFSYNEQFF. The chain uses TRBV5-1 and TRBJ2-1, with 7 bases lining up with TRBD2. The CDR3 covers 20 residues. J gave up 0 bases and V 6 bases, and 21 bases lay outside the gene matches. CDR1 is SGHRS, CDR2 YFSETQ, per germline.

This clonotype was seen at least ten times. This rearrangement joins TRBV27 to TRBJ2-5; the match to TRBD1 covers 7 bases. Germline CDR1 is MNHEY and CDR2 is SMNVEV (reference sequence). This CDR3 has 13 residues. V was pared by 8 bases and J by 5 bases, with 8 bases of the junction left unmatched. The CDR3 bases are TGTGCCAGCGGGGAACAGGGGTCGGAGACCCAGTACTTC. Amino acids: CASGEQGSETQYF.

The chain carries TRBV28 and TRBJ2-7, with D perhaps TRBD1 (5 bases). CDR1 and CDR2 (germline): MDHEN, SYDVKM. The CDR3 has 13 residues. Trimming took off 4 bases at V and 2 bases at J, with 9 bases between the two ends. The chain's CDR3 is CASSSGSAYEQYF. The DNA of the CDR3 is TGTGCCAGCAGTTCAGGGTCAGCCTACGAGCAGTACTTC.

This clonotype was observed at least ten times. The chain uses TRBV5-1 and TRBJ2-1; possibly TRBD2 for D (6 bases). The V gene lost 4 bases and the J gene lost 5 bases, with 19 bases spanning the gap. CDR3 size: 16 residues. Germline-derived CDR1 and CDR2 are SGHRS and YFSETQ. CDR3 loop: CASSPKGARRDNEQFF. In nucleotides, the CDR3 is TGCGCCAGCAGCCCTAAGGGTGCGAGGAGGGACAATGAGCAGTTCTTC.

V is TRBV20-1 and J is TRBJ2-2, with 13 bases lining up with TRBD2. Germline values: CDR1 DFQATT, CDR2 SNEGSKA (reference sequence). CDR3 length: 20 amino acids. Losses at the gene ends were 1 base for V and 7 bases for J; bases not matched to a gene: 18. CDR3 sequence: CSARVGGRGLAGVVDGELFF. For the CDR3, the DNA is TGCAGTGCTAGAGTTGGGGGTCGAGGACTAGCGGGAGTGGTCGACGGGGAGCTGTTTTTT.

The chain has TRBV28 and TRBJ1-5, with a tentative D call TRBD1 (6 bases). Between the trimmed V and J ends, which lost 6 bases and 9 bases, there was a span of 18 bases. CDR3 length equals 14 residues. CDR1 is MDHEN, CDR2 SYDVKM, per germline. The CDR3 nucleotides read TGTGCCAGCAGGGGAACAGGGCCCCTACTGCCCCAGCATTTT. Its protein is CASRGTGPLLPQHF.

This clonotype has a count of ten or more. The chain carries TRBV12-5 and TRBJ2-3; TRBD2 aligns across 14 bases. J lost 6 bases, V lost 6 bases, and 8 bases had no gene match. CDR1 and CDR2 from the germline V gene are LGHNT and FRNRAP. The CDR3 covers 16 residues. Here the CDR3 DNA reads TGTGCTAGTGGCCCCGGGACTAGCGGGAGCCGGGATACGCAGTATTTT. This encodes CASGPGTSGSRDTQYF.

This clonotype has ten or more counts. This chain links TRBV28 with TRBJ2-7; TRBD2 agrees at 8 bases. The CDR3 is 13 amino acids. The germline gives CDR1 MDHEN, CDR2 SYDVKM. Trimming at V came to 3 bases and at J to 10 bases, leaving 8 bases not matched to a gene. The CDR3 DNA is TGTGCCAGCAGTTTCGGGAGGGCCTCCGAACAGTACTTC. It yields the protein CASSFGRASEQYF.

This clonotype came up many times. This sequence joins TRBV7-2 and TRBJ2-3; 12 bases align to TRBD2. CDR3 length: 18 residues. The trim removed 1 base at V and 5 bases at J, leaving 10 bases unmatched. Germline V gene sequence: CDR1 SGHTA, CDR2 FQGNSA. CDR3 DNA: TGTGCCAGCAGCTTAGTATCGACTAGCGGGAGTAGTAAAGATACGCAGTATTTT. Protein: CASSLVSTSGSSKDTQYF. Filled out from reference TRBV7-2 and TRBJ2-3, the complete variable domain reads GAGVSQSPSNKVTEKGKDVELRCDPISGHTALYWYRQSLGQGLEFLIYFQGNSAPDKSGLPSDRFSAERTGGSVSTLTIQRTQQEDSAVYLCASSLVSTSGSSKDTQYFGPGTRLTVL.

CDR3 sequence reads: CSARLTSGVPQFF. The CDR3 DNA sequence: TGCAGTGCTAGGTTGACTAGCGGGGTTCCGCAGTTCTTC. V and J are TRBV20-1 and TRBJ2-1; 11 bases align to TRBD2. This CDR3 has 13 amino acids. Germline V gene data show CDR1 as DFQATT and CDR2 as SNEGSKA (reference sequence). V lost 3 bases, J lost 12 bases, and 7 bases stayed unmatched.

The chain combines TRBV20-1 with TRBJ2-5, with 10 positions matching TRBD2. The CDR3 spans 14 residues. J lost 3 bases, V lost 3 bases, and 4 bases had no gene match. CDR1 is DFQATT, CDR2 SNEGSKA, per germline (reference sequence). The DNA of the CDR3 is TGCAGTGCTAGTGGGCTAGCGGGAGAAGAGACCCAGTACTTC. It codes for CSASGLAGEETQYF.

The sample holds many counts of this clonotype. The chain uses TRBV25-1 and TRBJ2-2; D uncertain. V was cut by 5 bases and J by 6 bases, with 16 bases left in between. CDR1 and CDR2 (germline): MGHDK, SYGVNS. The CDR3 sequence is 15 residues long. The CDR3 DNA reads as TGTGCCAGCAGTAAATGGGCCGAGTCTCCCGGGGAGCTGTTTTTT. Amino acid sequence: CASSKWAESPGELFF.

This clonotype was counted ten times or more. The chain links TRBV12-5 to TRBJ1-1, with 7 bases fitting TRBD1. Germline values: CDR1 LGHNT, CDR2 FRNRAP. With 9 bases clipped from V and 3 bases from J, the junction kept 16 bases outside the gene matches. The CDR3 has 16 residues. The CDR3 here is CASRSDRVLRDTEAFF. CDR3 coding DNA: TGTGCTAGCAGGTCCGACAGGGTCCTTAGAGACACTGAAGCTTTCTTT.

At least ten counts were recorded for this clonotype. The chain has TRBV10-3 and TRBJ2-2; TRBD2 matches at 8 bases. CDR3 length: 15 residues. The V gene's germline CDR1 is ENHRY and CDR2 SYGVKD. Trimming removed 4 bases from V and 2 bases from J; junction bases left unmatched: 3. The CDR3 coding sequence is TGTGCCATCAGTGGGACTAGCTTCAACACCGGGGAGCTGTTTTTT. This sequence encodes CAISGTSFNTGELFF.

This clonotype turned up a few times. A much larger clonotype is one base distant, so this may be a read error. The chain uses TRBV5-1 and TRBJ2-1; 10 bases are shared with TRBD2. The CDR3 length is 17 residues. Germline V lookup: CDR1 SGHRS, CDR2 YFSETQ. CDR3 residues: CASNLVAAGGPLDEQFF. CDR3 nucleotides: TGCGCCAGCAACTTGGTTGCAGCGGGAGGGCCATTGGATGAGCAGTTCTTC.

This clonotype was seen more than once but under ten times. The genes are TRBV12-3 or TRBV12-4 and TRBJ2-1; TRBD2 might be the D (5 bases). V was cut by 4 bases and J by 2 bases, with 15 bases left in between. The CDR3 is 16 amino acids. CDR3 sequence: CASSSRLKSTYNEQFF. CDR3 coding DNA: TGTGCCAGCAGTTCTCGACTAAAAAGCACCTACAATGAGCAGTTCTTC.

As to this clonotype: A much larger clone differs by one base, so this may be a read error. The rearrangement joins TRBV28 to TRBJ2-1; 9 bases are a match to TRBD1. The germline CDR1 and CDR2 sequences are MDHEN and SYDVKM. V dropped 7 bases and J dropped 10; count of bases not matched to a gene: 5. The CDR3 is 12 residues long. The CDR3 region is CASNRQGVEQFF. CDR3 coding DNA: TGTGCCAGCAATAGACAGGGGGTCGAGCAGTTCTTC.

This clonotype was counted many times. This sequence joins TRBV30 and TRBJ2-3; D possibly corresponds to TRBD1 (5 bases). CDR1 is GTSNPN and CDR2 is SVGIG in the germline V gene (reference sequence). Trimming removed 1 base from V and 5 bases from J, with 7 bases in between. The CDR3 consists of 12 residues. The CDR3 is CAWSEGRDTQYF. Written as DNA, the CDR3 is TGTGCCTGGAGTGAGGGGCGAGATACGCAGTATTTT.

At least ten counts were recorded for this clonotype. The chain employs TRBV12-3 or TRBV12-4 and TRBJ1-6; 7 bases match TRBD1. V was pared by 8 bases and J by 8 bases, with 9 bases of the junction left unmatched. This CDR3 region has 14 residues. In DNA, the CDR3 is TGTGCCAGCGGGCAGTCGACAGGGTATTCACCCCTCCACTTT. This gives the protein CASGQSTGYSPLHF.

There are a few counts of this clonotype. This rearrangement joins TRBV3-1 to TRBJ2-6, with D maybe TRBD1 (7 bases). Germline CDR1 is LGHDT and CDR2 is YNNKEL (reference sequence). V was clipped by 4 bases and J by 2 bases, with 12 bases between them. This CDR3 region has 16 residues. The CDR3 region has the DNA TGTGCCAGCAGCCCAGGAGGGGGCACTGGGGCCAACGTCCTGACTTTC. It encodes CASSPGGGTGANVLTF.

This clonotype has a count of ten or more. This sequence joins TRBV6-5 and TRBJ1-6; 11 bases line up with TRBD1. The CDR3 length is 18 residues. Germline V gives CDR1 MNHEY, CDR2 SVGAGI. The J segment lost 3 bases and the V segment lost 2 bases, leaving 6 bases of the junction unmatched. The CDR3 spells CASSYTRTGGNYNSPLHF. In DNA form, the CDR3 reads TGTGCCAGCAGTTACACCCGGACAGGGGGCAACTATAATTCACCCCTCCACTTT.

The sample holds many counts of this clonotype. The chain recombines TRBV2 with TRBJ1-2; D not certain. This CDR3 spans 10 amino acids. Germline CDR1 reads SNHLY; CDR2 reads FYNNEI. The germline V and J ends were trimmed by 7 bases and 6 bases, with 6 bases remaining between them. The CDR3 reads CASIDNGYTF. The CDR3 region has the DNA TGTGCCAGCATCGATAATGGCTACACCTTC.

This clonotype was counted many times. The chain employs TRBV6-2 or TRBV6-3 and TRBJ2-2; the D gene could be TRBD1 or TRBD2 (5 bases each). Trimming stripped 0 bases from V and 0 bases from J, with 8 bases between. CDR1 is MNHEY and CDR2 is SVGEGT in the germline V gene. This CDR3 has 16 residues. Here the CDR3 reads CASSYSGPTNTGELFF. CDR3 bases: TGTGCCAGCAGTTACTCGGGACCCACGAACACCGGGGAGCTGTTTTTT.